This entry describes one TCR beta chain. The data belong to a study of blood T cell repertoires in COVID-19. Between the trimmed V and J ends, which lost 1 base and 4 bases, there was a span of 8 bases. The CDR3 sequence is 14 residues long. Germline V gene sequence: CDR1 SGHRS, CDR2 YFSETQ. Authors' analysis steps: Reference gene primers were amplified, and this amplification served to estimate nucleated cell counts. Assay: immunoSEQ multiplex PCR; the TCRdb copy retains only in-frame clones and omits some. V, J and clone size are those of that table, while D and trimming were read from the DNA. The profile shows about 140,000 clones, roughly 80% of them singletons.

Sequencing used PBMCs or T cells enriched from blood (not recorded which). The source is a woman aged 45-60 years who had recovered from COVID-19. The chain links TRBV5-1 to TRBJ2-2; TRBD1 might be the D (5 bases). The CDR3 region is CASSLLRVTGELFF. CDR3 DNA sequence: TGCGCCAGCAGCTTGCTCAGGGTCACCGGGGAGCTGTTTTTT.